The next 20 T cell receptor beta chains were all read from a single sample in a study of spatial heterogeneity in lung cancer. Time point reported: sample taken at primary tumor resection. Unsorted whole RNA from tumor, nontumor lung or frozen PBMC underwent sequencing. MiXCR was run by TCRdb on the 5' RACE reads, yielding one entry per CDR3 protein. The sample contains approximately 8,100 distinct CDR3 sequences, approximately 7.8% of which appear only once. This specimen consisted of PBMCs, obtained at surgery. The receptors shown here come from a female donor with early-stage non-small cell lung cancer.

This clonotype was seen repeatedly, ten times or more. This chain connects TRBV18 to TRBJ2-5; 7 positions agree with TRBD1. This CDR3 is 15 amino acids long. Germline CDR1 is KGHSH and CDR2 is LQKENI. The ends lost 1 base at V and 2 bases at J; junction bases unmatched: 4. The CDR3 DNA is TGTGCCAGCTCACCACGACAGGGTGGACAAGAGACCCAGTACTTC. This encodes CASSPRQGGQETQYF.

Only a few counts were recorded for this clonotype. CDR3 bases: TGTGCCACCAGTGTAGGAGCATATGAGCAGTTCTTC. Amino acids: CATSVGAYEQFF. The chain links TRBV24-1 to TRBJ2-1; the D is unclear. The length of the CDR3 is 12 residues. Per germline, CDR1 KGHDR and CDR2 SFDVKD. V was pared by 5 bases and J by 8 bases, with 9 bases between.

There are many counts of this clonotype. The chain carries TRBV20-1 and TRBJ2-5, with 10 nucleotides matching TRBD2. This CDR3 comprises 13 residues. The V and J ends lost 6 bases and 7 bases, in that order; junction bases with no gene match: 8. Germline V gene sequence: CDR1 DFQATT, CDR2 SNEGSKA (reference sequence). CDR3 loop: CSAPGLALRTQYF. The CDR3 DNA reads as TGCAGTGCACCGGGACTAGCGCTTAGGACCCAGTACTTC.

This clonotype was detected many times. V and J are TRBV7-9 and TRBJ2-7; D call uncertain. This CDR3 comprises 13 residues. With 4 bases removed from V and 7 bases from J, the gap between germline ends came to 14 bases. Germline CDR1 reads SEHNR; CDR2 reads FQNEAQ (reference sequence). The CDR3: CASSSGRVLEQYF. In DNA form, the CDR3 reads TGTGCCAGCAGCTCAGGTCGGGTCTTAGAGCAGTACTTC.

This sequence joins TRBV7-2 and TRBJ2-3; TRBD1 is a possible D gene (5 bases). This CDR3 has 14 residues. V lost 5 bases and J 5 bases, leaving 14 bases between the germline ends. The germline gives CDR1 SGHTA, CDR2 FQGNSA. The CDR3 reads CASSLGLIRDTQYF. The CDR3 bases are TGTGCCAGCAGCCTGGGGCTAATTCGAGATACGCAGTATTTT.

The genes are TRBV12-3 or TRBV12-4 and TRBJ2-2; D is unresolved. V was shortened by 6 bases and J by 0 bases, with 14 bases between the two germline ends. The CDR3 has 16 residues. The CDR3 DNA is TGTGCCAGCAGGGCTTGGGCGGAGACGAACACCGGGGAGCTGTTTTTT. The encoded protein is CASRAWAETNTGELFF.

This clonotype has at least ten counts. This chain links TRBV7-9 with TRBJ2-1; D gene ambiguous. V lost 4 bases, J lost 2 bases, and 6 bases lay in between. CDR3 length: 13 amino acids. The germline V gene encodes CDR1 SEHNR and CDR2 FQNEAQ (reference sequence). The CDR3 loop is CASSSGTYNEQFF. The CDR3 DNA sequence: TGTGCCAGCAGCTCTGGGACCTACAATGAGCAGTTCTTC.

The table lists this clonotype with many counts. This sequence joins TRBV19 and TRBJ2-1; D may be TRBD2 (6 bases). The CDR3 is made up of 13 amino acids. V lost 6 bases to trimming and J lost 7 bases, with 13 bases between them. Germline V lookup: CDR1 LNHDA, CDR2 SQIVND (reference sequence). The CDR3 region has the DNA TGTGCCAGTAGCACGACTCGGGGGAATGAGCAGTTCTTC. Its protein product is CASSTTRGNEQFF.

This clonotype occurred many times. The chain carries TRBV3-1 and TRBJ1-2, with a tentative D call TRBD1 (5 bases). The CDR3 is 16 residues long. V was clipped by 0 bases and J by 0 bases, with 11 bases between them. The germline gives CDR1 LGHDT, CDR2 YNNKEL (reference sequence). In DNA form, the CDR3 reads TGTGCCAGCAGCCAAGATCCCACAGGTTCTAACTATGGCTACACCTTC. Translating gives CASSQDPTGSNYGYTF.

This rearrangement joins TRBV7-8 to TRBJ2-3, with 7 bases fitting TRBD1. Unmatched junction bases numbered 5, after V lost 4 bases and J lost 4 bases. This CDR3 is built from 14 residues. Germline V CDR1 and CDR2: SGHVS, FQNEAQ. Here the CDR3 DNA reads TGTGCCAGCAGCTCAAGACAGGGATCAGATACGCAGTATTTT. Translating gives CASSSRQGSDTQYF.

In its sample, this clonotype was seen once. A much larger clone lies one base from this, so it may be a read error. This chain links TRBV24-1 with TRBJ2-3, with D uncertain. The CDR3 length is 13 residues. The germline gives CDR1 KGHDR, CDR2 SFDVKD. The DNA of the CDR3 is TGTGCCACCAGTCGTGGAAGCATAGATACGCAGTATTTT. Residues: CATSRGSIDTQYF.

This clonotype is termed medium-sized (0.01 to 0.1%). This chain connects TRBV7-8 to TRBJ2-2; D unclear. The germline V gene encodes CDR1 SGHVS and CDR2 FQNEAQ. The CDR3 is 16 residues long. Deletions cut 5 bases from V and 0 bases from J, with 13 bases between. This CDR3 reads CASSPTDVANTGELFF. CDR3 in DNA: TGTGCCAGCAGCCCGACGGACGTAGCGAACACCGGGGAGCTGTTTTTT.

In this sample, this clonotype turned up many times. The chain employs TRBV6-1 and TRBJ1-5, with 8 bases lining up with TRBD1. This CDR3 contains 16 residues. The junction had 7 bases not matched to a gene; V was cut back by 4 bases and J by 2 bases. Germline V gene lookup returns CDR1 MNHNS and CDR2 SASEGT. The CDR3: CASSASEGQGNQPQHF. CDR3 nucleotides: TGTGCCAGCAGTGCCTCCGAGGGACAGGGCAATCAGCCCCAGCATTTT.

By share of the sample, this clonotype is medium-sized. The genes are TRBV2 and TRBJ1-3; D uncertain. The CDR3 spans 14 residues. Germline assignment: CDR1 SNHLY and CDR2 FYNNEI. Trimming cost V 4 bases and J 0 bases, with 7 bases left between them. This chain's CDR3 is CASSAAGSGNTIYF. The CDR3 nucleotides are TGTGCCAGCAGTGCCGCAGGCTCTGGAAACACCATATATTTT. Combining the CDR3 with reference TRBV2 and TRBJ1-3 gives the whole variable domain EPEVTQTPSHQVTQMGQEVILRCVPISNHLYFYWYRQILGQKVEFLVSFYNNEISEKSEIFDDQFSVERPDGSNFTLKIRSTKLEDSAMYFCASSAAGSGNTIYFGEGSWLTVV.

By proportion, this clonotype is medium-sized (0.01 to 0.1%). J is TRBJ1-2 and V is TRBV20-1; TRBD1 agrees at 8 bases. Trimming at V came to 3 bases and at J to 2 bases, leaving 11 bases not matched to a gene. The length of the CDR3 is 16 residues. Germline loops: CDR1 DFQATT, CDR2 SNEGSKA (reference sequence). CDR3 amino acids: CSASRTGSRANYGYTF. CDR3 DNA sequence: TGCAGTGCTAGCCGGACAGGGTCAAGAGCGAACTATGGCTACACCTTC.

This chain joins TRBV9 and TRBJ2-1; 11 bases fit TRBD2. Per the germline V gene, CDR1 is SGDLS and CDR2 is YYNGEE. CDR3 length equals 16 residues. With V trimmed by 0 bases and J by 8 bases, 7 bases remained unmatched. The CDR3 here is CASSVGNSGRGDEQFF. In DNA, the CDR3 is TGTGCCAGCAGCGTAGGTAATAGCGGGAGGGGCGATGAGCAGTTCTTC. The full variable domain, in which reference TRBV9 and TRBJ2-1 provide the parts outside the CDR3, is DSGVTQTPKHLITATGQRVTLRCSPRSGDLSVYWYQQSLDQGLQFLIQYYNGEERAKGNILERFSAQQFPDLHSELNLSSLELGDSALYFCASSVGNSGRGDEQFFGPGTRLTVL.

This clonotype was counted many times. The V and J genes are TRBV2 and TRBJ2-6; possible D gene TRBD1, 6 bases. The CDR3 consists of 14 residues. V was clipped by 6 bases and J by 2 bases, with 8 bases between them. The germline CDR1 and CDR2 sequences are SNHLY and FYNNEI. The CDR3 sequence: CASRQGTGANVLTF. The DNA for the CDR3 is TGTGCCAGCAGGCAGGGGACTGGGGCCAACGTCCTGACTTTC.

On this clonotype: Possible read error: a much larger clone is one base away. The CDR3 here is CAWSVGSIFTGKLFF. DNA of the CDR3: TGTGCCTGGAGTGTAGGGAGTATCTTCACCGGGAAGCTGTTTTTT. The genes are TRBV30 and TRBJ2-2, with a possible D match to TRBD2 (5 bases). This CDR3 spans 15 amino acids. The germline CDR1 and CDR2 sequences are GTSNPN and SVGIG (reference sequence).

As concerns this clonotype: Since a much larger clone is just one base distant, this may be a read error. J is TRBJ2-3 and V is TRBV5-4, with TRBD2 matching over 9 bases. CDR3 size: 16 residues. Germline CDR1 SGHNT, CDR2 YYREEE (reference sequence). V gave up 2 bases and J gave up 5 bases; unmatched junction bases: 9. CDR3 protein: CASSFFAGGPRDTQYF. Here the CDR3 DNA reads TGTGCCAGCAGCTTTTTTGCGGGAGGGCCCCGAGATACGCAGTATTTT.

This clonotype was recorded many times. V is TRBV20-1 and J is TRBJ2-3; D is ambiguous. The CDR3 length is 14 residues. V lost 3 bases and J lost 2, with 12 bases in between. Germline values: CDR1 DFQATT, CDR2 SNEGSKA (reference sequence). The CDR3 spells CSARVQDHTDTQYF. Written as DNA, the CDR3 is TGCAGTGCTAGGGTCCAGGACCACACAGATACGCAGTATTTT.